Listed below are T cell receptor beta chains from one sample, sequenced in a study of CD4 and CD8 cells across lung adenocarcinoma regions. Using its own MiXCR run on the PCR reads, TCRdb lists one record per CDR3 protein. This table holds approximately 19,000 distinct CDR3 sequences, approximately 50% found once. The sequencing sample was made of CD8+ T cells from the margin of a lung tumor. The receptors here all came from a male donor with lung adenocarcinoma. The CD4 and CD8 labels of this study may be unreliable. CDR3s include the opening cysteine and the closing phenylalanine or tryptophan. D genes are given only for firm matches. Size values are once, few and many counts, or a class for expanded clones, and some rows have none.

d_gene	abundance	v_gene	j_gene	CDR3aa	CDR3nt
TRBD1	many	TRBV6-1	TRBJ2-5	CASSESAFSGTGGQETQYF	TGTGCCAGCAGTGAATCCGCCTTCTCTGGGACAGGGGGACAAGAGACCCAGTACTTC
TRBD2	NA	TRBV6-5	TRBJ2-1	CASSSSGGTNEQFF	TGTGCCAGCAGTTCCTCGGGAGGGACCAATGAGCAGTTCTTC
NA	few	TRBV24-1	TRBJ2-5	CATRAEQETQYF	TGTGCCACCAGGGCAGAGCAAGAGACCCAGTACTTC
NA	few	TRBV6-1	TRBJ2-7	CASSALEGVPYEQYF	TGTGCCAGCAGTGCCTTAGAAGGGGTCCCCTACGAGCAGTACTTC
TRBD2	NA	TRBV6-1	TRBJ2-2	CASSEFSGGAGELFF	TGTGCCAGCAGTGAATTTAGCGGGGGGGCCGGGGAGCTGTTTTTT
NA	many	TRBV27	TRBJ2-5	CASSSAERQETQYF	TGTGCCAGCAGTTCCGCGGAACGCCAAGAGACCCAGTACTTC
NA	NA	TRBV6-9	TRBJ2-4	CASRALRGRAKNTQYF	TGTGCCAGCAGGGCCCTACGGGGACGAGCCAAAAACACCCAGTACTTC
NA	NA	TRBV6-1	TRBJ2-3	CASSEVPVQLPGEQYF	TGTGCCAGCAGTGAAGTCCCGGTGCAGCTGCCCGGGGAGCAGTATTTT
NA	few	TRBV4-2	TRBJ2-5	CASSQDLRAGGNKETQYF	TGTGCCAGCAGCCAAGATCTTCGGGCAGGGGGGAATAAAGAGACCCAGTACTTC
NA	NA	TRBV6-1	TRBJ2-1	CASGRDRASSKDAQFF	TGTGCCAGTGGGCGGGACCGGGCCAGCTCCAAAGATGCGCAGTTCTTC
TRBD2	NA	TRBV6-5	TRBJ2-3	CASSYSSVRGGTDTQYF	TGTGCCAGCAGTTACTCGAGTGTGCGGGGGGGCACAGATACGCAGTATTTT